A single sample is the source of the 8 T cell receptor beta chains below, sequenced in a study of T cell changes during pregnancy in multiple sclerosis. Sequencing used immunoSEQ multiplex PCR; TCRdb keeps in-frame clones, though not all of them. The data contain fewer than 45,000 clones, more than 75% of them singletons. Specimen: CD8+ T cells from peripheral blood mononuclear cells, collected in the third trimester of pregnancy. These receptors came from a female donor with multiple sclerosis, enrolled in a pregnancy study.

The chain recombines TRBV9 with TRBJ2-7, with D possibly being TRBD1 (6 bases). CDR3 length equals 15 residues. Trimming removed 0 bases from V and 1 base from J, with 11 bases in between. Germline lookup yields CDR1 SGDLS and CDR2 YYNGEE. The chain's CDR3 is CASSVGPGQSYEQYF. The CDR3 nucleotides are TGTGCCAGCAGCGTAGGTCCCGGACAGTCCTACGAGCAGTACTTC.

This chain connects TRBV13 to TRBJ2-7; 10 bases are shared with TRBD1. With V trimmed by 8 bases and J by 2 bases, 3 bases remained unmatched. CDR1 is PRHDT, CDR2 FYEKMQ, per germline (reference sequence). The CDR3 sequence is 13 residues long. Written as DNA, the CDR3 is TGTGCCAGCGCGGGACAGGGGCCCTACGAGCAGTACTTC. Amino acid sequence: CASAGQGPYEQYF.

This clone was observed once. The rearrangement links TRBV5-6 to TRBJ2-3; D perhaps matches TRBD1 (6 bases). The ends were cut back, 5 bases at V and 9 bases at J, with 16 bases in the middle. Germline loops: CDR1 SGHDT, CDR2 YYEEEE. The CDR3 loop spans 13 amino acids. CDR3 in amino acids: CASRSWTVPTQYF. The CDR3, as DNA: TGTGCCAGCAGATCTTGGACAGTCCCGACGCAGTATTTT. Full variable domain (missing parts from reference TRBV5-6 and TRBJ2-3): DAGVTQSPTHLIKTRGQQVTLRCSPKSGHDTVSWYQQALGQGPQFIFQYYEEEERQRGNFPDRFSGHQFPNYSSELNVNALLLGDSALYLCASRSWTVPTQYFGPGTRLTVL.

This chain uses TRBV5-6 with TRBJ2-7, with 7 bases lining up with TRBD2. J was trimmed by 4 bases and V by 4 bases; bases with no gene match: 2. Per germline, CDR1 SGHDT and CDR2 YYEEEE. This CDR3 is 12 amino acids long. As DNA, the CDR3 is TGTGCCAGCAGCGGGGAGGGGTACGAGCAGTACTTC. It encodes CASSGEGYEQYF.

This chain connects TRBV19 to TRBJ1-2; D unresolved. Trimming removed 2 bases at V and 3 bases at J, with 10 bases between. Germline V gene lookup returns CDR1 LNHDA and CDR2 SQIVND (reference sequence). This CDR3 is built from 14 residues. DNA of the CDR3: TGTGCCAGTAGTATACCCGGTACAGACTATGGCTACACCTTC. It codes for CASSIPGTDYGYTF.

The rearrangement links TRBV7-3 to TRBJ2-3, with 7 bases matching TRBD2. Trimming at V came to 3 bases and at J to 3 bases, leaving 6 bases not matched to a gene. This CDR3 region has 15 residues. The germline V gene encodes CDR1 SGHTA and CDR2 FQGTGA. CDR3 region: CASSFKGRGTDTQYF. In DNA, the CDR3 is TGTGCCAGCAGCTTCAAGGGGCGGGGGACAGATACGCAGTATTTT.

This clone showed up just once. Distinct nucleotide sequences in the sample also encode this CDR3. V gene TRBV15 combines with J gene TRBJ2-5, with D maybe TRBD2 (5 bases). The CDR3 length is 13 residues. Germline loops: CDR1 LNHNV, CDR2 YYDKDF (reference sequence). Deletions cut 0 bases from V and 4 bases from J, with 6 bases between. The CDR3 reads CATSRDRGETQYF. The DNA of the CDR3 is TGTGCCACCAGCAGAGACCGGGGAGAGACCCAGTACTTC. The variable domain in full, with the rest retrieved from reference TRBV15 and TRBJ2-5, is DAMVIQNPRYQVTQFGKPVTLSCSQTLNHNVMYWYQQKSSQAPKLLFHYYDKDFNNEADTPDNFQSRRPNTSFCFLDIRSPGLGDTAMYLCATSRDRGETQYFGPGTRLLVL.

The chain employs TRBV6-1 and TRBJ2-7; the D gene is possibly TRBD1 (8 bases). The CDR3 totals 14 residues. Trimming took 3 bases from V and 5 from J, leaving 14 bases between them. Germline V gene lookup returns CDR1 MNHNS and CDR2 SASEGT. The CDR3 nucleotides read TGTGCCAGCAGTGAGGACAGGGACTACGACGAGCAGTACTTC. It translates to CASSEDRDYDEQYF.